These 26 T cell receptor beta chains came from one sample sequenced in a study of response to subunit inactivated influenza vaccine. TCRdb processed the RT-PCR reads anew with MiXCR; each CDR3 protein has one entry. This table has just under 550,000 distinct CDR3 sequences, approximately 24% appearing once. A further study also used this sample, focusing on T cells expressing NK-cell markers. In that study: 5'RACE template switching built TCR beta cDNA with unique molecular identifiers.

The material sequenced was CD4+ T cells sorted from PBMCs, taken 11 to 12 days after vaccination. These receptors originate from a man aged 45-65 years who received an inactivated influenza vaccine.

The chain combines TRBV11-1 with TRBJ2-6; 9 positions agree with TRBD1. This CDR3 is 18 amino acids long. Germline V gives CDR1 SGHAT, CDR2 FQDESV (reference sequence). V dropped 2 bases and J dropped 0; count of bases not matched to a gene: 5. CDR3 amino acids: CASSLLGTGSSGANVLTF. CDR3 nucleotides: TGTGCCAGCAGCTTACTCGGGACAGGGAGCTCTGGGGCCAACGTCCTGACTTTC.

This clonotype was observed a handful of times. The V gene is TRBV4-3, the J gene TRBJ2-3, with TRBD2 matching 8 bases. Germline CDR1 and CDR2: LGHNA and YSLEER. V shed 6 bases and J 3 bases; nucleotides not matched to a gene: 8. This CDR3 contains 15 residues. DNA of the CDR3: TGCGCCAGCAGGCAAACTAGCGGTACAACAGATACGCAGTATTTT. It translates to CASRQTSGTTDTQYF.

V gene TRBV28 combines with J gene TRBJ2-2; 7 bases are a match to TRBD1. CDR3 size: 14 residues. Germline lookup yields CDR1 MDHEN and CDR2 SYDVKM. The junction had 5 bases not matched to a gene; V was cut back by 5 bases and J by 5 bases. This CDR3 is CASSNRDRTGELFF. The DNA for the CDR3 is TGTGCCAGCAGTAACCGGGACAGAACCGGGGAGCTGTTTTTT.

The chain carries TRBV20-1 and TRBJ2-2; a possible D gene is TRBD2 (6 bases). Germline CDR1 reads DFQATT; CDR2 reads SNEGSKA (reference sequence). V dropped 0 bases and J dropped 8 bases, with 13 bases sitting between them. The CDR3 runs to 14 residues. CDR3 nucleotides: TGCAGTGCTAGAGATATGCGGGGAGGTGGGGAGCTGTTTTTT. Translation: CSARDMRGGGELFF.

The CDR3 region has the DNA TGTGCCAGTACCCCGGGACTAGCTCTTAATGAGCAGTTCTTC. Residues: CASTPGLALNEQFF. The chain joins TRBV19 to TRBJ2-1; 9 bases align to TRBD2. CDR3 size: 14 residues. Germline-derived CDR1 and CDR2 are LNHDA and SQIVND (reference sequence). With V trimmed by 7 bases and J by 7 bases, 8 bases remained unmatched. Combining the CDR3 with reference TRBV19 and TRBJ2-1 gives the whole variable domain DGGITQSPKYLFRKEGQNVTLSCEQNLNHDAMYWYRQDPGQGLRLIYYSQIVNDFQKGDIAEGYSVSREKKESFPLTVTSAQKNPTAFYLCASTPGLALNEQFFGPGTRLTVL.

This sequence joins TRBV6-6 and TRBJ2-5; D remains unclear. This CDR3 contains 12 residues. Per the germline V gene, CDR1 is MNHNY and CDR2 is SVGAGI (reference sequence). V was trimmed by 2 bases and J by 2 bases, leaving 3 bases between them. The DNA for the CDR3 is TGTGCCAGCAGTTACCAACAAGAGACCCAGTACTTC. Residues: CASSYQQETQYF.

The chain combines TRBV6-5 with TRBJ1-2; no clear D gene. Trimming pared 0 bases from V and 2 bases from J, leaving 10 bases between. CDR3 size: 15 residues. Germline lookup yields CDR1 MNHEY and CDR2 SVGAGI. This CDR3 reads CASSYSSGSNYGYTF. CDR3 DNA: TGTGCCAGCAGTTACTCATCGGGGTCCAACTATGGCTACACCTTC.

The V and J genes are TRBV7-9 and TRBJ2-1; the D gene could be TRBD1 or TRBD2 (6 bases each). The ends were cut back, 5 bases at V and 8 bases at J, with 16 bases in the middle. CDR3 length: 14 residues. From germline, CDR1 is SEHNR and CDR2 FQNEAQ (reference sequence). CDR3 amino acids: CASSPQGGHYEQFF. The CDR3 coding sequence is TGTGCCAGCAGCCCACAGGGAGGCCACTATGAGCAGTTCTTC.

This clonotype was seen a handful of times. This chain uses TRBV14 with TRBJ2-7, with 9 bases aligning to TRBD2. Looked up from germline, CDR1 is SGHDN and CDR2 is FVKESK. The V segment lost 2 bases and the J segment 2 bases; nucleotides outside the gene matches: 10. CDR3 size: 17 residues. The chain's CDR3 is CASSQQTSGSTPYEQYF. The CDR3 coding sequence is TGTGCCAGCAGCCAACAGACTAGCGGCAGTACCCCCTACGAGCAGTACTTC.

A few counts support this clonotype. The chain carries TRBV29-1 and TRBJ2-5; the D gene is possibly TRBD2 (6 bases). The V gene lost 4 bases and the J gene lost 4 bases, with 16 bases spanning the gap. The germline V gene has CDR1 SQVTM and CDR2 ANQGSEA. The CDR3 has 14 residues. The CDR3 region has the DNA TGCAGCGTTGGGCGGGGAAGCGCCCCAGAGACCCAGTACTTC. This encodes CSVGRGSAPETQYF.

The rearrangement links TRBV18 to TRBJ1-5; D is ambiguous. V lost 5 bases, J lost 4 bases, and 12 bases lay in between. The CDR3 has 14 residues. CDR1 KGHSH and CDR2 LQKENI come from the germline V gene. The CDR3 DNA follows: TGTGCCAGCTCAGACGACACAAGTAATCAGCCCCAGCATTTT. Translating gives CASSDDTSNQPQHF.

This clonotype was detected a few times. V and J are TRBV9 and TRBJ2-3; perhaps TRBD2 as D (6 bases). The CDR3 runs to 15 residues. Trimming removed 6 bases at V and 3 bases at J, with 17 bases between. Germline CDR1 reads SGDLS; CDR2 reads YYNGEE. The CDR3 region is CASTTLTGETDTQYF. The CDR3, as DNA: TGTGCCAGCACCACATTAACGGGAGAGACAGATACGCAGTATTTT. Based on the CDR3 plus reference TRBV9 and TRBJ2-3, the full variable domain is DSGVTQTPKHLITATGQRVTLRCSPRSGDLSVYWYQQSLDQGLQFLIQYYNGEERAKGNILERFSAQQFPDLHSELNLSSLELGDSALYFCASTTLTGETDTQYFGPGTRLTVL.

This rearrangement joins TRBV20-1 to TRBJ2-3; 13 positions agree with TRBD2. CDR1 and CDR2 from the germline V gene are DFQATT and SNEGSKA (reference sequence). V lost 3 bases and J lost 6; bases outside the gene matches: 9. This CDR3 contains 16 residues. The CDR3 spells CSASGTSGVPPDTQYF. The CDR3 coding sequence is TGCAGTGCTAGTGGGACTAGCGGGGTCCCCCCCGATACGCAGTATTTT.

The chain recombines TRBV28 with TRBJ2-7; perhaps D is TRBD1 or TRBD2 (7 bases each). Germline V gene data show CDR1 as MDHEN and CDR2 as SYDVKM. This CDR3 comprises 15 residues. V lost 8 bases and J lost 0, with 17 bases in between. CDR3 sequence: CASARGGGFSYEQYF. Here the CDR3 DNA reads TGTGCCAGCGCCAGGGGGGGGGGCTTCTCCTACGAGCAGTACTTC.

This rearrangement joins TRBV18 to TRBJ1-1; TRBD1 is a possible D gene (5 bases). CDR3 length: 16 amino acids. V was clipped by 3 bases and J by 2 bases, with 16 bases between them. Per the germline V gene, CDR1 is KGHSH and CDR2 is LQKENI. CDR3 sequence reads: CASSPRPSRGNTEAFF. The CDR3 nucleotides are TGTGCCAGCTCACCCAGGCCCAGTAGGGGTAACACTGAAGCTTTCTTT.

The gene calls are TRBV2 and TRBJ2-1, with a tentative D call TRBD2 (6 bases). The CDR3 extends over 12 amino acids. V was shortened by 7 bases and J by 8 bases, with 12 bases between the two germline ends. Germline V lookup: CDR1 SNHLY, CDR2 FYNNEI. CDR3 loop: CASKEWGDEQFF. CDR3 coding DNA: TGTGCCAGCAAAGAGTGGGGGGATGAGCAGTTCTTC.

This clonotype showed up just a few times. This chain connects TRBV9 to TRBJ2-2, with D unclear. Germline V gene sequence: CDR1 SGDLS, CDR2 YYNGEE. The CDR3 consists of 15 residues. Trimming cost V 3 bases and J 1 base, with 10 bases left between them. The CDR3 DNA is TGTGCCAGCAGCGAGGCTCTTTGGAACACCGGGGAGCTGTTTTTT. Translating gives CASSEALWNTGELFF.

The gene calls are TRBV14 and TRBJ2-7; D not resolved. The CDR3 consists of 14 residues. Germline CDR1 reads SGHDN; CDR2 reads FVKESK. The V and J ends lost 2 bases and 2 bases respectively, with 10 bases between them. The CDR3 nucleotides read TGTGCCAGCAGCCAACTGATCCCGCCCTACGAGCAGTACTTC. Its translation is CASSQLIPPYEQYF.

The CDR3 is CATSAGPATNEKLFF. The CDR3 DNA follows: TGTGCCACCTCCGCAGGGCCAGCAACTAATGAAAAACTGTTTTTT. The rearrangement links TRBV10-3 to TRBJ1-4; D may be TRBD1 (5 bases). The CDR3 length is 15 residues. Trimming removed 10 bases at V and 0 bases at J, with 15 bases between. Germline loops: CDR1 ENHRY, CDR2 SYGVKD.

The chain combines TRBV19 with TRBJ2-1; D may correspond to TRBD1 or TRBD2 (6 bases each). The ends were cut back, 6 bases at V and 9 bases at J, with 15 bases in the middle. This CDR3 region has 13 residues. CDR1 and CDR2 (germline): LNHDA, SQIVND (reference sequence). CDR3 sequence reads: CASSPLGGFEQFF. CDR3 bases: TGTGCCAGTAGCCCTCTGGGGGGCTTTGAGCAGTTCTTC.

The table lists this clonotype with a few counts. The chain uses TRBV29-1 and TRBJ1-4; possible D gene TRBD1, 5 bases. There are 14 residues in the CDR3. Germline V CDR1 and CDR2: SQVTM, ANQGSEA. The germline V and J ends were trimmed by 5 bases and 5 bases, with 15 bases remaining between them. The CDR3 loop reads CSVSVGTVNEKLFF. The CDR3 region has the DNA TGCAGCGTTTCGGTAGGGACCGTAAATGAAAAACTGTTTTTT.

This chain links TRBV7-2 with TRBJ1-1, with D hard to call. The V end lost 3 bases, the J end lost 10 bases, and 12 bases lay between the germline ends. This CDR3 region has 12 residues. Germline CDR1 and CDR2: SGHTA and FQGNSA. CDR3 in DNA: TGTGCCAGCAGCTTCAACAAAGTAAGAGCTTTCTTT. Its protein is CASSFNKVRAFF.

This clonotype appeared a single time. J is TRBJ2-7 and V is TRBV2; 10 nucleotides agree with TRBD1. The CDR3 contains 15 residues. V dropped 6 bases and J dropped 5; count of bases not matched to a gene: 10. The germline CDR1 and CDR2 sequences are SNHLY and FYNNEI. Here the CDR3 reads CASSRQGQGNHEQYF. CDR3 nucleotide sequence: TGTGCCAGCAGCAGACAGGGACAGGGGAATCACGAGCAGTACTTC.

The rearrangement links TRBV6-1 to TRBJ1-1; D ambiguous. The CDR3 covers 16 residues. In germline, CDR1 is MNHNS, CDR2 SASEGT. The V end lost 2 bases, the J end lost 1 base, and 14 bases lay between the germline ends. This CDR3 is CASSEIAGRRNTEAFF. In nucleotides, the CDR3 is TGTGCCAGCAGTGAAATTGCAGGTAGGCGGAACACTGAAGCTTTCTTT.

This clonotype was seen a handful of times. The rearrangement joins TRBV25-1 to TRBJ2-7, with D perhaps assigned TRBD1 or TRBD2 (7 bases each). CDR3 size: 15 residues. The germline V gene encodes CDR1 MGHDK and CDR2 SYGVNS. V lost 4 bases to trimming and J lost 3 bases, with 16 bases between them. CDR3 sequence reads: CASSGRGGGNYEQYF. The CDR3 DNA reads as TGTGCCAGCAGTGGCCGGGGAGGGGGCAACTACGAGCAGTACTTC.

The V call is TRBV6-5, the J call TRBJ2-3; 9 nucleotides match TRBD2. The CDR3 contains 16 residues. From germline, CDR1 is MNHEY and CDR2 SVGAGI. V lost 0 bases, J lost 5 bases, and 6 bases stayed unmatched. In DNA form, the CDR3 reads TGTGCCAGCAGTTACTCGAGGGGGCGGGGGGGAGATACGCAGTATTTT. As protein: CASSYSRGRGGDTQYF.